This T cell receptor (beta chain) is from a study of blood T cell repertoires in COVID-19. At the level of the study: Samples came from the United States, Italy and Spain, spanning acute and convalescent COVID-19. Sources were T cells, B-cell-depleted T cells, or PBMCs; the material itself was cDNA or gDNA.

The germline V gene has CDR1 LNHDA and CDR2 SQIVND (reference sequence). CDR3 length equals 13 residues. Trimming shortened V by 6 bases and J by 6 bases, and 9 bases separated the two germline ends. As handled by the study authors: How many nucleated cells were present was estimated from reference gene primer amplification. Here immunoSEQ multiplex PCR was the method, and the copy in TCRdb shows in-frame clones only, minus some. V, J and clone size derive from that table, while D and trimming were established from the DNA sequence. The sample holds some 70,000 clones, roughly 80% seen once. J is TRBJ1-6 and V is TRBV19, with TRBD1 as a possible D gene (6 bases). Sequenced: peripheral blood. This TCR was recovered from a woman aged 45-65 years with acute or convalescent COVID-19. CDR3 nucleotides: TGTGCCAGTAGCTCGGACAGTAATTCACCCCTCCACTTT. Its protein is CASSSDSNSPLHF.